A single sample gave rise to the 9 T cell receptor beta chains below, sequenced in a study of OX40 agonist ivuxolimab in advanced cancers. Clones were sequenced by immunoSEQ multiplex PCR, and TCRdb holds only the in-frame ones, with some missing. Here the sample spans under 65,000 clones, roughly nine tenths being singletons. This specimen consisted of CD4+ or CD8+ T cells sorted from blood, obtained in a trial of the OX40 agonist ivuxolimab. All receptors come from an adult with an advanced solid tumor such as melanoma, head and neck, liver or kidney cancer.

The J gene is TRBJ2-2, the V gene TRBV7-3, with D tentatively TRBD1 (6 bases). This CDR3 spans 18 amino acids. The germline CDR1 and CDR2 sequences are SGHTA and FQGTGA. Deletions cut 0 bases from V and 6 bases from J, with 20 bases between. The CDR3 loop reads CASSLTDSRPGRAGELFF. Here the CDR3 DNA reads TGTGCCAGCAGCTTAACGGACAGCCGCCCTGGCAGGGCCGGGGAGCTGTTTTTT.

This rearrangement joins TRBV25-1 to TRBJ2-5; 10 positions agree with TRBD2. Germline V gives CDR1 MGHDK, CDR2 SYGVNS. CDR3 length: 17 residues. With V trimmed by 2 bases and J by 3 bases, 9 bases remained unmatched. The CDR3 spells CASSEDRASGRKETQYF. The CDR3 nucleotides are TGTGCCAGCAGTGAAGATCGGGCTAGCGGGAGAAAAGAGACCCAGTACTTC.

V is TRBV5-1 and J is TRBJ1-5, with 9 bases lining up with TRBD1. The germline V gene has CDR1 SGHRS and CDR2 YFSETQ. The V segment lost 2 bases and the J segment 4 bases; nucleotides outside the gene matches: 4. The CDR3 runs to 15 residues. This chain's CDR3 is CASSLGQGSNQPQHF. CDR3 nucleotide sequence: TGCGCCAGCAGCTTAGGACAGGGGTCGAATCAGCCCCAGCATTTT.

This chain connects TRBV11-3 to TRBJ2-1, with 10 positions matching TRBD2. From germline, CDR1 is SGHNT and CDR2 YENEEA. The CDR3 covers 17 residues. Here the CDR3 DNA reads TGTAACCTACTTTTTAGCGGGAGGACCCCGGGTAACAATGAGCAGTTCTTC. It is translated as CNLLFSGRTPGNNEQFF.

V gene TRBV5-5 combines with J gene TRBJ1-1, with D tentatively TRBD1 (6 bases). Germline CDR1 reads SGHKS; CDR2 reads YYEKEE (reference sequence). The CDR3 runs to 14 residues. V lost 4 bases and J lost 2, with 12 bases in between. The CDR3 nucleotides are TGTGCCAGCAGCGGGTGGGGGGCTAACACTGAAGCTTTCTTT. Protein sequence: CASSGWGANTEAFF.

V usage is TRBV4-1 and J usage is TRBJ2-5; D is possibly TRBD2 (5 bases). V was pared by 8 bases and J by 5 bases, with 9 bases between. Per the germline V gene, CDR1 is MGHRA and CDR2 is YSYEKL. The CDR3 length is 11 residues. DNA for the CDR3: TGCGCCAGCGGGGAGTGGGAGACCCAGTACTTC. Its protein product is CASGEWETQYF.

The rearrangement uses TRBV18 and TRBJ2-2; possibly TRBD1 for D (6 bases). Between the trimmed V and J ends, which lost 5 bases and 0 bases, there was a span of 13 bases. There are 16 residues in the CDR3. Per the germline V gene, CDR1 is KGHSH and CDR2 is LQKENI. The CDR3 here is CASSSADSANTGELFF. CDR3 bases: TGTGCCAGCTCATCAGCGGACAGCGCGAACACCGGGGAGCTGTTTTTT. The complete variable domain, with remaining parts taken from reference TRBV18 and TRBJ2-2, reads NAGVMQNPRHLVRRRGQEARLRCSPMKGHSHVYWYRQLPEEGLKFMVYLQKENIIDESGMPKERFSAEFPKEGPSILRIQQVVRGDSAAYFCASSSADSANTGELFFGEGSRLTVL.

The chain combines TRBV11-2 with TRBJ2-7; 7 bases line up with TRBD2. This CDR3 comprises 12 residues. Per the germline V gene, CDR1 is SGHAT and CDR2 is FQNNGV. Trimming at V came to 7 bases and at J to 6 bases, leaving 6 bases not matched to a gene. The CDR3 is CASTGGFPEQYF. CDR3 in DNA: TGTGCCAGCACCGGGGGGTTTCCCGAGCAGTACTTC.

This clone was seen a handful of times. The chain combines TRBV13 with TRBJ2-3; D not resolved. Germline CDR1 reads PRHDT; CDR2 reads FYEKMQ (reference sequence). Deletions cut 3 bases from V and 3 bases from J, with 10 bases between. This CDR3 is built from 14 residues. CDR3 region: CASSFWGLTDTQYF. In nucleotides, the CDR3 is TGTGCCAGCAGCTTTTGGGGATTAACAGATACGCAGTATTTT.